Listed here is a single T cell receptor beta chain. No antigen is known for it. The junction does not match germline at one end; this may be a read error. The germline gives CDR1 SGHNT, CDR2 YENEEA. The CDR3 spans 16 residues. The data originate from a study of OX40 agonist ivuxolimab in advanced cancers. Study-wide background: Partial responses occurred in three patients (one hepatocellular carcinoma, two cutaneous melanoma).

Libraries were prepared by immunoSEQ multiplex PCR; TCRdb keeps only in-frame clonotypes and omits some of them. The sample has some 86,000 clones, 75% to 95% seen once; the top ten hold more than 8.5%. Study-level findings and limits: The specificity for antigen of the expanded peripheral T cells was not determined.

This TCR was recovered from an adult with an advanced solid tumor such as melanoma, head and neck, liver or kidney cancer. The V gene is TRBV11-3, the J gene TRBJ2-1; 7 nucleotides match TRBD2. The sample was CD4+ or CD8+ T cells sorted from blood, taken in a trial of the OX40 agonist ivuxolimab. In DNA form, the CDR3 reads TGTGCCAGCAGCCTAGATCGACGGACTAGATACAATGAGCAGTTCTTC. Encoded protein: CASSLDRRTRYNEQFF. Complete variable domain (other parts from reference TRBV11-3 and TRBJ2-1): EAGVVQSPRYKIIEKKQPVAFWCNPISGHNTLYWYLQNLGQGPELLIRYENEEAVDDSQLPKDRFSAERLKGVDSTLKIQPAELGDSAVYLCASSLDRRTRYNEQFFGPGTRLTVL.